This T cell receptor beta chain stems from a study of CD8 T cells in ankylosing spondylitis. Study results and limitations: Typical of ankylosing spondylitis blood, it appeared, was a TCR beta motif of seven to nine highly homologous variants. There were earlier reports of some motif variants in reactive arthritis synovial fluid and blood.

V was pared by 5 bases and J by 6 bases, with 9 bases between. This CDR3 region has 12 residues. The germline CDR1 and CDR2 sequences are SGHNT and YYREEE (reference sequence). By quantitative 5'-RACE with molecular barcodes, the TCR beta libraries were made. TCRdb reprocessed the 5' RACE reads via MiXCR and lists one record per CDR3 protein. The sample has around 130,000 distinct CDR3 sequences, roughly 18% seen once. With respect to this clonotype: Its antigen remains unknown.

The sample consisted of blood, either unsorted or a sorted T cell fraction (not recorded which). The V call is TRBV5-4, the J call TRBJ2-1, with D uncertain. The receptor was isolated from a male donor with ankylosing spondylitis. CDR3 nucleotide sequence: TGTGCCAGCAGTGATGGGCCCAATGAGCAGTTCTTC. The encoded protein is CASSDGPNEQFF.